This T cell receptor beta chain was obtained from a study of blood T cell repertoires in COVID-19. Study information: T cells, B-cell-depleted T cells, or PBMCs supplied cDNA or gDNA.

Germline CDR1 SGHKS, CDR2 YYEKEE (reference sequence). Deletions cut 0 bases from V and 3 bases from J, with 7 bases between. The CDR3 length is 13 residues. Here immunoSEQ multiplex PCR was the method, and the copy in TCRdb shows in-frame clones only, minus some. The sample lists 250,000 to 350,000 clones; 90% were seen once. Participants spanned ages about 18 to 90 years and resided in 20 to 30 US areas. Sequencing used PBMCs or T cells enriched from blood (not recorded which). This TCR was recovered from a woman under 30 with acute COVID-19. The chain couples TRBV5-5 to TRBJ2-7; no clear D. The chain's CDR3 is CASSLDILYEQYF. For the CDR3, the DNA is TGTGCCAGCAGCTTGGACATCCTCTACGAGCAGTACTTC.